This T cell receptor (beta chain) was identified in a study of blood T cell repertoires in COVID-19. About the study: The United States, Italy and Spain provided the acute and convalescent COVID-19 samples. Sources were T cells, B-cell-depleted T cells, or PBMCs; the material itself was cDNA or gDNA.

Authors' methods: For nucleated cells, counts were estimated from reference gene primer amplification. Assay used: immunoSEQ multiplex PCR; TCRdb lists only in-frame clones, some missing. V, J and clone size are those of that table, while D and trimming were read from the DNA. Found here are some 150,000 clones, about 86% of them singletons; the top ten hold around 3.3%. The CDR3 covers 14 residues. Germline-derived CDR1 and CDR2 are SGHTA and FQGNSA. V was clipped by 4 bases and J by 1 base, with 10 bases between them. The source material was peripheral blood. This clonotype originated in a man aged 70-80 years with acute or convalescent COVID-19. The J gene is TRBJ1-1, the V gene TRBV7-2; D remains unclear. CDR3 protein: CASSSVQRNTEAFF. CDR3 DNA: TGTGCCAGCAGCTCAGTGCAGCGGAACACTGAAGCTTTCTTT.